The next 13 T cell receptor beta chains were all read from a single sample in a study of shared clonotypes between healthy human individuals. The repertoire was sequenced with immunoSEQ multiplex PCR; TCRdb's copy has only in-frame clones and lacks some. The sample lists 2 million to 3 million clones, under 95% seen once, with roughly 0.39% in the top ten. Sample: naive CD4+ T cells from PBMCs. The sample's subset: CD45RA+ positively selected. These receptors all stem from a man aged 18 to 30 in good health. Some clones in this sample may be carry-over from other donors' samples.

The chain employs TRBV7-8 and TRBJ2-1, with 8 bases aligning to TRBD2. V was pared by 5 bases and J by 0 bases, with 6 bases of the junction left unmatched. Germline CDR1 and CDR2: SGHVS and FQNEAQ. The CDR3 covers 16 residues. The chain's CDR3 is CASSTLAGNSYNEQFF. The CDR3 bases are TGTGCCAGCAGCACCTTAGCGGGAAACTCCTACAATGAGCAGTTCTTC.

Points on this clone: The same CDR3 can be traced to other DNA sequences in this sample. The chain has TRBV9 and TRBJ1-2, with 7 nucleotides matching TRBD1. The CDR3 consists of 14 residues. J was trimmed by 3 bases and V by 3 bases; bases with no gene match: 5. Germline CDR1 reads SGDLS; CDR2 reads YYNGEE. CDR3 sequence (DNA): TGTGCCAGCAGCGCATCCGGGACAGACTATGGCTACACCTTC. Translating it yields CASSASGTDYGYTF.

As concerns this clone: Other nucleotide sequences in the sample specify the same CDR3. The chain uses TRBV5-1 and TRBJ1-1; D uncertain. V dropped 0 bases and J dropped 1 base, with 7 bases sitting between them. CDR1 SGHRS and CDR2 YFSETQ come from the germline V gene. There are 14 residues in the CDR3. CDR3 sequence reads: CASSLGGRNTEAFF. In nucleotides, the CDR3 is TGCGCCAGCAGCTTGGGTGGGAGGAACACTGAAGCTTTCTTT. The full variable domain, its missing parts supplied by reference TRBV5-1 and TRBJ1-1, is KAGVTQTPRYLIKTRGQQVTLSCSPISGHRSVSWYQQTPGQGLQFLFEYFSETQRNKGNFPGRFSGRQFSNSRSEMNVSTLELGDSALYLCASSLGGRNTEAFFGQGTRLTVV.

The genes are TRBV27 and TRBJ2-2; D may be TRBD1 (5 bases). Trimming pared 6 bases from V and 7 bases from J, leaving 12 bases between. CDR3 length equals 13 residues. Germline assignment: CDR1 MNHEY and CDR2 SMNVEV (reference sequence). The CDR3: CASRDTVVGELFF. CDR3 DNA sequence: TGTGCCAGCAGGGACACAGTTGTCGGGGAGCTGTTTTTT.

The CDR3 bases are TGTGCCAGCAGCTTAGTGTCAGTAGGTCCCGAAAAACTGTTTTTT. This sequence encodes CASSLVSVGPEKLFF. This sequence joins TRBV7-2 and TRBJ1-4; D not certain. This CDR3 has 15 residues. The germline gives CDR1 SGHTA, CDR2 FQGNSA. Trimming stripped 1 base from V and 8 bases from J, with 14 bases between.

The V and J genes are TRBV19 and TRBJ1-1; D not resolved. The V end was cut by 5 bases, the J end by 5 bases, with 15 bases between. Germline V gene lookup returns CDR1 LNHDA and CDR2 SQIVND (reference sequence). This CDR3 comprises 14 residues. For the CDR3, the DNA is TGTGCCAGTAGTTTTATTCTTGGGTATACTGAAGCTTTCTTT. Amino acid sequence: CASSFILGYTEAFF.

The rearrangement joins TRBV19 to TRBJ2-7; 10 bases match TRBD1. Germline V gene data show CDR1 as LNHDA and CDR2 as SQIVND (reference sequence). The J segment lost 3 bases and the V segment lost 4 bases, leaving 3 bases of the junction unmatched. This CDR3 spans 14 amino acids. The CDR3 loop is CASSTRTGGYEQYF. The DNA of the CDR3 is TGTGCCAGTAGTACTCGGACAGGGGGCTACGAGCAGTACTTC.

Comment on this clone: Other DNA sequences in the sample encode the same CDR3. The V gene is TRBV5-1, the J gene TRBJ2-1; TRBD2 matches at 7 bases. The V gene's germline CDR1 is SGHRS and CDR2 YFSETQ. V shed 2 bases, J shed 5 bases, and the junction held 1 base outside the gene matches. The CDR3 runs to 13 residues. CDR3 nucleotides: TGCGCCAGCAGCTTCGGGACTAACAATGAGCAGTTCTTC. Translated: CASSFGTNNEQFF.

The chain joins TRBV29-1 to TRBJ2-2, with 9 nucleotides matching TRBD1. CDR1 is SQVTM and CDR2 is ANQGSEA in the germline V gene. The ends lost 7 bases at V and 8 bases at J; junction bases unmatched: 11. The length of the CDR3 is 14 residues. CDR3 residues: CSAGQGDLGGELFF. CDR3 DNA: TGCAGCGCGGGACAGGGAGACTTGGGGGGGGAGCTGTTTTTT.

The rearrangement uses TRBV29-1 and TRBJ2-4, with 9 bases fitting TRBD1. Per the germline V gene, CDR1 is SQVTM and CDR2 is ANQGSEA. The CDR3 is made up of 13 amino acids. The J segment lost 7 bases and the V segment lost 2 bases, leaving 3 bases of the junction unmatched. CDR3 amino acids: CSVEPGTGNIQYF. In nucleotides, the CDR3 is TGCAGCGTTGAACCCGGGACAGGGAACATTCAGTACTTC.

This chain joins TRBV7-8 and TRBJ1-2, with D possibly TRBD1 on 5 matching bases. V lost 6 bases, J lost 8 bases, and 19 bases lay in between. Germline V gene sequence: CDR1 SGHVS, CDR2 FQNEAQ. This CDR3 has 14 residues. The CDR3 sequence: CASSWGDRPRGYTF. CDR3 DNA sequence: TGTGCCAGCAGTTGGGGGGACCGACCACGGGGCTACACCTTC.

This clone was counted a single time. The chain joins TRBV29-1 to TRBJ2-3; unclear D gene. The CDR3 extends over 13 amino acids. Germline V lookup: CDR1 SQVTM, CDR2 ANQGSEA. V was pared by 2 bases and J by 4 bases, with 10 bases between. In DNA form, the CDR3 reads TGCAGCGTTGAACTCCAGCTCGCAGATACGCAGTATTTT. Amino acid sequence: CSVELQLADTQYF.

The chain carries TRBV5-1 and TRBJ2-7; tentatively, D is TRBD1 or TRBD2 (5 bases each). From germline, CDR1 is SGHRS and CDR2 YFSETQ. V was trimmed by 6 bases and J by 3 bases, leaving 10 bases between them. The length of the CDR3 is 12 residues. CDR3 region: CASNRDGYEQYF. The DNA of the CDR3 is TGCGCCAGCAACCGGGACGGCTACGAGCAGTACTTC. Full variable domain (outside the CDR3, taken from reference TRBV5-1 and TRBJ2-7): KAGVTQTPRYLIKTRGQQVTLSCSPISGHRSVSWYQQTPGQGLQFLFEYFSETQRNKGNFPGRFSGRQFSNSRSEMNVSTLELGDSALYLCASNRDGYEQYFGPGTRLTVT.